The following is a T cell receptor beta chain sequence with its context. Original processing methods: Reference gene primer amplification gave nucleated cell count estimates. Profiling relied on immunoSEQ multiplex PCR, and the TCRdb table lists in-frame clones only, not all of them. D and trimming were read from the DNA, whereas the V and J calls and clone size are those reported in that table. Found here are 350,000 to 450,000 clones, around 90% of them singletons; the top ten hold 1% to 1.5%. The record originates from a study of blood T cell repertoires in COVID-19. Study information: Italy, Spain and the United States were the sources of the convalescent and acute COVID-19 samples. Nucleic acid was either cDNA or gDNA, and it came from T cells, B-cell-depleted T cells, or PBMCs.

Unmatched junction bases numbered 10, after V lost 6 bases and J lost 6 bases. The germline gives CDR1 KGHSH, CDR2 LQKENI. The CDR3 length is 16 residues. The chain couples TRBV18 to TRBJ2-1; TRBD1 matches at 11 bases. The TCR originated in a middle-aged man with acute or convalescent COVID-19. The specimen was peripheral blood. The CDR3 reads CASSLTGQGEFNEQFF. The CDR3 DNA sequence: TGTGCCAGCTCTCTTACGGGACAGGGGGAGTTCAATGAGCAGTTCTTC.